This T cell receptor (beta chain) is from a study of metastatic and nonmetastatic thyroid tumors. Regarding the study as a whole: Compared with benign nodules, malignant thyroid tumors were reported to have significantly higher TCR beta diversity in both blood and tumor.

A note on this clone: What it binds is not known.

From the PCR reads, TCRdb re-called clones with MiXCR. This repertoire shows tens of thousands of clones, 12% found once; its top ten account for roughly 9%. None of the patients had undergone any treatment ahead of thyroid surgery. Specimen: blood. This TCR came from a male donor with papillary thyroid cancer or a benign thyroid nodule (not recorded which). Some clones in this sample may be carry-over from other donors' samples.

CDR3 nucleotides: TGTGCCAGCAGCTTGGGGGGGACAGGGGGCGCGAACACTGAAGCTTTCTTT. Amino acid sequence: CASSLGGTGGANTEAFF. J is TRBJ1-1 and V is TRBV6-1; 12 positions agree with TRBD1. The CDR3 covers 17 residues. Germline CDR1 and CDR2: MNHNS and SASEGT. V trimming: 6 bases; J trimming: 1 base; junction bases outside the gene matches: 9.